Below, one TCR beta chain is given with its context. Its target is unknown. CDR1 is SGDLS, CDR2 YYNGEE, per germline. Trimming removed 2 bases from V and 0 bases from J; junction bases left unmatched: 2. The CDR3 extends over 16 amino acids. This specimen belongs to a study of cytomegalovirus exposure and HLA in healthy donors. Whole-study findings and limits: Researchers counted around 180 TCR beta chains as cytomegalovirus-associated. The records held CMV serostatus as the only immune exposure information. In a later analysis, most CMV-associated TCR beta chains appeared HLA-restricted.

The PCR contained 60 Vbeta and 13 Jbeta primers. This table comes from immunoSEQ multiplex PCR, and its TCRdb copy is limited to in-frame clones, with some not included. The sample yields around 100,000 clones, around 75% seen once. This chain uses TRBV9 with TRBJ2-1, with TRBD2 identical over 10 bases. The sequenced sample was PBMCs. This clonotype was sampled from a woman in her 30s in good health and CMV-seronegative. The CDR3 sequence: CASSVTSGASYNEQFF. The CDR3 DNA reads TGTGCCAGCAGCGTTACTAGCGGGGCCTCCTACAATGAGCAGTTCTTC.